A single sample gave rise to the 15 T cell receptor beta chains below, sequenced in a study of T cells in Graves' hyperthyroidism and ophthalmopathy. TCR beta CDR3 regions were amplified from RNA. Carried out on the TCR CDR3, a first-round RT-PCR used the HTBI primer set. In TCRdb, the multiplex PCR reads were re-called with MiXCR into one record per CDR3 protein. Here the sample spans roughly 280,000 distinct CDR3 sequences, about 20% being singletons. The material sequenced was blood. These TCRs come from a man in his thirties or forties with Graves' ophthalmopathy.

The chain has TRBV10-2 and TRBJ2-3; 16 bases match TRBD2. Trimming cost V 6 bases and J 2 bases; bases outside gene matches: 2. Per the germline V gene, CDR1 is WSHSY and CDR2 is SAAADI. CDR3 length equals 16 residues. This CDR3 reads CASRGTSGRDTDTQYF. CDR3 DNA sequence: TGCGCCAGCAGGGGGACTAGCGGGAGGGACACAGATACGCAGTATTTT.

J is TRBJ1-5 and V is TRBV20-1; maybe TRBD1 (5 bases). Trimming cost V 5 bases and J 4 bases, with 15 bases left between them. The CDR3 extends over 14 amino acids. The germline V gene encodes CDR1 DFQATT and CDR2 SNEGSKA (reference sequence). The DNA of the CDR3 is TGCAGTGCTTCTACCGGGACCGCTAATCAGCCCCAGCATTTT. Translation: CSASTGTANQPQHF.

The chain is built from TRBV12-3 or TRBV12-4 and TRBJ2-1; 8 bases fit TRBD2. The CDR3 sequence is 17 residues long. The V segment lost 6 bases and the J segment 4 bases; nucleotides outside the gene matches: 14. CDR3 sequence reads: CASRAQPKRETYNEQFF. CDR3 coding DNA: TGTGCCAGCAGAGCACAGCCGAAGCGGGAGACTTACAATGAGCAGTTCTTC.

There are many counts of this clonotype. The V call is TRBV20-1, the J call TRBJ2-5; 8 nucleotides agree with TRBD2. The CDR3 is 14 amino acids. V was clipped by 3 bases and J by 3 bases; unmatched bases: 6. Per the germline V gene, CDR1 is DFQATT and CDR2 is SNEGSKA (reference sequence). The DNA of the CDR3 is TGCAGTGCTAGGAATCCGGGACTAGAAGAGACCCAGTACTTC. Residues: CSARNPGLEETQYF.

CDR3: CASSPSSGMYTQYF. CDR3 coding DNA: TGTGCCAGCAGCCCTTCCTCAGGGATGTATACGCAGTATTTT. V and J are TRBV7-9 and TRBJ2-3; D is perhaps TRBD1 (5 bases). Germline V gives CDR1 SEHNR, CDR2 FQNEAQ (reference sequence). V was cut by 5 bases and J by 7 bases, with 16 bases left in between. The CDR3 spans 14 residues.

The table lists this clonotype with a few counts. J is TRBJ2-2 and V is TRBV7-9, with D perhaps TRBD1 (6 bases). The germline V and J ends were trimmed by 3 bases and 0 bases, with 14 bases remaining between them. Germline lookup yields CDR1 SEHNR and CDR2 FQNEAQ (reference sequence). The length of the CDR3 is 17 residues. The DNA for the CDR3 is TGTGCCAGCAGCTTGCTCCCGACAGGCACGAACACCGGGGAGCTGTTTTTT. Translating it yields CASSLLPTGTNTGELFF.

The chain links TRBV7-3 to TRBJ2-1; 9 bases are a match to TRBD2. V gave up 1 base and J gave up 5 bases; unmatched junction bases: 9. The CDR3 has 17 residues. CDR1 and CDR2 from the germline V gene are SGHTA and FQGTGA. In DNA, the CDR3 is TGTGCCAGCAGCTTAAAAAGCGGGCTAGCGGGGAACAATGAGCAGTTCTTC. It codes for CASSLKSGLAGNNEQFF.

V usage is TRBV24-1 and J usage is TRBJ2-1; 9 positions match TRBD1. Germline assignment: CDR1 KGHDR and CDR2 SFDVKD. Losses at the gene ends were 4 bases for V and 9 bases for J; bases not matched to a gene: 12. This CDR3 is built from 16 residues. CDR3 DNA: TGTGCCACCAGTGAAACGCCGGGACAGGGCATATTTGAGCAGTTCTTC. Encoded protein: CATSETPGQGIFEQFF.

To note about this clonotype: With a much larger clone just one base away, this may be a read error. This chain links TRBV12-3 or TRBV12-4 with TRBJ2-3; 7 positions match TRBD2. V lost 5 bases, J lost 7 bases, and 15 bases stayed unmatched. The length of the CDR3 is 16 residues. CDR3 residues: CASSLGLVGEGYTQYF. CDR3 bases: TGTGCCAGCAGTCTCGGACTAGTGGGAGAAGGTTATACGCAGTATTTT.

This clonotype has a single count. The J gene is TRBJ2-1, the V gene TRBV6-2 or TRBV6-3, with D perhaps matching TRBD1 (5 bases). The germline V gene has CDR1 MNHEY and CDR2 SVGEGT. V gave up 4 bases and J gave up 6 bases, with 13 bases separating them. The CDR3 sequence is 14 residues long. The CDR3 DNA sequence: TGTGCCAGCAGTTCCAGGGTGGGTCCCAATGAGCAGTTCTTC. This sequence encodes CASSSRVGPNEQFF.

Here the CDR3 DNA reads TGCGCCAGCAGCCACGGACTGAAGGGGACTAGCGGGAGGAGGCCAAGAGAGACCCAGTACTTC. Its translation is CASSHGLKGTSGRRPRETQYF. J is TRBJ2-5 and V is TRBV5-1; 15 nucleotides match TRBD2. Trimming took 4 bases from V and 4 from J; bases not matched to a gene: 20. This CDR3 region has 21 residues. The germline V gene encodes CDR1 SGHRS and CDR2 YFSETQ.

The chain employs TRBV7-3 and TRBJ2-1; perhaps TRBD1 as D (5 bases). The germline V and J ends were trimmed by 2 bases and 12 bases, with 20 bases remaining between them. This CDR3 is 15 amino acids long. The V gene's germline CDR1 is SGHTA and CDR2 FQGTGA. The CDR3 nucleotides read TGTGCCAGCAGCTTACGGTCTAGGGGAAGGGGTGGGCAGTTCTTC. Translation: CASSLRSRGRGGQFF.

The chain couples TRBV30 to TRBJ1-1, with D possibly matching TRBD1 (5 bases). Per germline, CDR1 GTSNPN and CDR2 SVGIG (reference sequence). V was shortened by 2 bases and J by 6 bases, with 13 bases between the two germline ends. This CDR3 spans 13 amino acids. The CDR3 region has the DNA TGTGCCTGGAGTCGGCAGGGCGAGCCTGAAGCTTTCTTT. Translated: CAWSRQGEPEAFF.

The chain employs TRBV24-1 and TRBJ1-5; D unclear. CDR3 length: 13 residues. Trimming stripped 4 bases from V and 7 bases from J, with 10 bases between. Germline assignment: CDR1 KGHDR and CDR2 SFDVKD. The DNA of the CDR3 is TGTGCCACCAGTGAGAGGGTGGGGCAGCCCCAGCATTTT. This codes for CATSERVGQPQHF.

The chain couples TRBV7-2 to TRBJ2-2; TRBD2 agrees at 7 bases. With V trimmed by 2 bases and J by 2 bases, 8 bases remained unmatched. Germline assignment: CDR1 SGHTA and CDR2 FQGNSA. This CDR3 is 17 amino acids long. CDR3 DNA: TGTGCCAGCAGCTTATCCTTACTAGCGAGTAACACCGGGGAGCTGTTTTTT. Translated: CASSLSLLASNTGELFF.